This passage covers 5 T cell receptor beta chains from one sample sequenced in a study of blood T cells in healthy people across ages. Together with a sample-barcoded 5' primer, a J-beta primer mix was included in a second PCR lasting roughly 6 to 12 cycles. TCRdb re-analysed the 5' RACE reads in MiXCR, keeping a single row per CDR3 protein. The data contain some 1.6 million distinct CDR3 sequences, about 35% of them singletons. Source material: blood. These receptors all stem from a woman in her twenties or thirties in good health.

This clonotype occurred many times. This chain connects TRBV6-9 to TRBJ2-5, with D tentatively TRBD1 (6 bases). Germline CDR1 is MNHGY and CDR2 is SVAAGI. This CDR3 is built from 13 residues. The V gene lost 4 bases and the J gene lost 5 bases, with 11 bases spanning the gap. CDR3 in DNA: TGTGCCAGCAGTTTGGGGGCTTTGGAGACCCAGTACTTC. It is translated as CASSLGALETQYF.

This clonotype came up once. This could be a read error, since a much larger clone is one nucleotide away. This chain uses TRBV7-2 with TRBJ2-7; perhaps TRBD2 as D (6 bases). Germline V gene sequence: CDR1 SGHTA, CDR2 FQGNSA. There are 16 residues in the CDR3. Deletions cut 2 bases from V and 4 bases from J, with 18 bases between. The CDR3 DNA is TGTGCCAGCAGCTTAATCCCGGCTAGCGAGAGTTACGAGCAGTACTTC. As protein: CASSLIPASESYEQYF. Drawing the rest from reference TRBV7-2 and TRBJ2-7, the complete variable domain is GAGVSQSPSNKVTEKGKDVELRCDPISGHTALYWYRQSLGQGLEFLIYFQGNSAPDKSGLPSDRFSAERTGGSVSTLTIQRTQQEDSAVYLCASSLIPASESYEQYFGPGTRLTVT.

This chain joins TRBV9 and TRBJ2-1; 8 bases match TRBD2. The CDR3 contains 16 residues. V lost 3 bases and J lost 3; bases outside the gene matches: 8. The germline V gene encodes CDR1 SGDLS and CDR2 YYNGEE. The CDR3 region is CASSGQRGPYYNEQFF. In DNA form, the CDR3 reads TGTGCCAGCAGCGGACAGCGGGGGCCCTACTACAATGAGCAGTTCTTC.

This clonotype showed up just a few times. The J gene is TRBJ1-2, the V gene TRBV15, with 8 bases fitting TRBD1. Germline V gene data show CDR1 as LNHNV and CDR2 as YYDKDF (reference sequence). The CDR3 runs to 19 residues. Trimming cost V 0 bases and J 3 bases; bases outside gene matches: 15. The DNA for the CDR3 is TGTGCCACCAGCAGAGATTTTCTGGACAGGGATGACATTGACTATGGCTACACCTTC. Translation: CATSRDFLDRDDIDYGYTF. The full variable domain, completed using reference TRBV15 and TRBJ1-2, is DAMVIQNPRYQVTQFGKPVTLSCSQTLNHNVMYWYQQKSSQAPKLLFHYYDKDFNNEADTPDNFQSRRPNTSFCFLDIRSPGLGDTAMYLCATSRDFLDRDDIDYGYTFGSGTRLTVV.

This clonotype has more than one count but fewer than ten. This chain links TRBV4-1 with TRBJ2-5; a possible D gene is TRBD1 (5 bases). Trimming cost V 3 bases and J 3 bases, with 20 bases left between them. This CDR3 has 17 residues. Germline CDR1 and CDR2: MGHRA and YSYEKL. CDR3 amino acids: CASSQDQLWGEEETQYF. The CDR3 DNA reads TGCGCCAGCAGCCAGGATCAGTTGTGGGGCGAAGAAGAGACCCAGTACTTC.